The clone carrying this T cell receptor beta chain was picked up a small number of times. Its antigen is not identified. This sample is part of a study of a mutant IDH1 vaccine in newly diagnosed glioma. At the level of the study: Beginning 4-6 weeks after radiotherapy alone, or with temozolomide cycles, vaccination took place. Treated individuals were approximately 62% male and approximately 38% female, averaging approximately 40 years of age. Every participant had undergone radiotherapy, temozolomide, or both before, and most underwent both.

This CDR3 comprises 16 residues. CDR1 and CDR2 (germline): SGHTA, FQGNSA. After removal of 1 base from V and 2 bases from J, the junction contained 5 bases not matched to a gene. Clones were sequenced by immunoSEQ multiplex PCR, and TCRdb holds only the in-frame ones, with some missing. The sample lists 30,000 to 35,000 clones; around 60% were seen once. Findings and limits, study-wide: Top peripheral T cell clonotype shifts appeared unrelated to pseudoprogression.

Time point defined: week 5, during vaccination. Every vaccination contained 300 ug of the mutant IDH1 20-mer peptide and was paired with topical imiquimod. This TCR was recovered from a woman under 30 with glioma. This rearrangement joins TRBV7-2 to TRBJ2-3, with 8 bases that match TRBD2. The sequencing used PBMCs, collected from a glioma patient whose treatment included an IDH1 peptide vaccine. CDR3 nucleotide sequence: TGTGCCAGCAGCTTAGGGGCGGGGGGCCTCACAGATACGCAGTATTTT. Protein product: CASSLGAGGLTDTQYF.